Shown below are 18 T cell receptor beta chains from a single sample sequenced in a study of monozygotic twins with inflammatory bowel disease. TCRdb re-called the 5' RACE reads; every CDR3 protein appears as one record, without DNA. The sample holds roughly 200,000 distinct CDR3 sequences. Material for sequencing was blood. These receptors were collected from a human donor with ulcerative colitis or Crohn's disease, or a healthy co-twin of an affected twin (not recorded which).

This rearrangement joins TRBV2 to TRBJ2-1; with no DNA, the TCRdb D assignment of TRBD2 cannot be verified. From germline, CDR1 is SNHLY and CDR2 FYNNEI. This CDR3 spans 13 amino acids. This chain's CDR3 is CASRGLARSEQFF.

This chain links TRBV6-5 with TRBJ2-1; TCRdb reports TRBD1, a call that lacks DNA to check it against. The length of the CDR3 is 17 residues. Per the germline V gene, CDR1 is MNHEY and CDR2 is SVGAGI. CDR3 amino acids: CASSLTLTGISYNEQFF.

The chain joins TRBV12-3 or TRBV12-4 to TRBJ1-4. The CDR3 contains 15 residues. The CDR3 spells CASSGGATSGLKLFF.

The gene calls are TRBV20-1 and TRBJ2-6; checking the TCRdb D call of TRBD1 is not possible without DNA. Germline lookup yields CDR1 DFQATT and CDR2 SNEGSKA (reference sequence). The CDR3 contains 18 residues. The CDR3: CSAEDRLSKNSGANVLTF.

CDR3 loop: CAISESSRGLYGYTF. V and J are TRBV10-3 and TRBJ1-2; the TCRdb call, TRBD1, lacks DNA for checking. Germline lookup yields CDR1 ENHRY and CDR2 SYGVKD. The CDR3 totals 15 residues.

V is TRBV6-2 or TRBV6-3 and J is TRBJ1-1; checking the TCRdb D call of TRBD1 is not possible without DNA. The CDR3 has 16 amino acids. Germline CDR1 is MNHEY and CDR2 is SVGEGT. CDR3 loop: CASSYGQAPMNTEAFF.

V and J are TRBV7-9 and TRBJ2-2; TCRdb calls TRBD2, which cannot be checked without DNA. The CDR3 extends over 16 amino acids. Germline V gives CDR1 SEHNR, CDR2 FQNEAQ (reference sequence). CDR3 in amino acids: CASSPGVAGGTGELFF.

The chain's CDR3 is CASSLGQGRYNEQFF. The chain employs TRBV5-1 and TRBJ2-1; TCRdb lists TRBD1, though no DNA is available to test this call. Looked up from germline, CDR1 is SGHRS and CDR2 is YFSETQ. This CDR3 comprises 15 residues.

The chain has TRBV5-5 and TRBJ1-2. Germline CDR1 is SGHKS and CDR2 is YYEKEE (reference sequence). This CDR3 is 16 amino acids long. This chain's CDR3 is CASSLVAGKTNYGYTF.

The genes are TRBV6-6 and TRBJ2-1; TCRdb reports TRBD1, a call that lacks DNA to check it against. Germline loops: CDR1 MNHNY, CDR2 SVGAGI (reference sequence). The CDR3 loop spans 14 amino acids. The CDR3 protein is CASRGATDYNEQFF.

V gene TRBV12-3 or TRBV12-4 combines with J gene TRBJ2-2; TCRdb outputs TRBD1, but without DNA this stays unchecked. This CDR3 contains 13 residues. The CDR3 loop is CASSEQGTGELFF.

This chain's CDR3 is CATQGVGPDTQYF. This sequence joins TRBV2 and TRBJ2-3; the D gene TCRdb calls, TRBD1, cannot be checked with no DNA. Germline assignment: CDR1 SNHLY and CDR2 FYNNEI. CDR3 length equals 13 residues.

The chain recombines TRBV3-1 with TRBJ2-7; checking the TCRdb D call of TRBD1 is not possible without DNA. This CDR3 is 14 amino acids long. Germline CDR1 is LGHDT and CDR2 is YNNKEL (reference sequence). CDR3 amino acids: CASSQTVSSYEQYF.

V and J are TRBV5-5 and TRBJ2-4. The CDR3 sequence is 13 residues long. CDR1 is SGHKS, CDR2 YYEKEE, per germline (reference sequence). CDR3 in amino acids: CASSLTGVDIQYF.

The V gene is TRBV7-3, the J gene TRBJ2-3; the D call of TRBD1 rests on TCRdb alone, since no DNA is present to check it. This CDR3 region has 15 residues. Germline CDR1 reads SGHTA; CDR2 reads FQGTGA. The CDR3: CASSLSPGTADTQYF.

The chain links TRBV18 to TRBJ1-1. CDR1 KGHSH and CDR2 LQKENI come from the germline V gene. The CDR3 has 15 residues. The CDR3 protein is CASSPAGGAGTEAFF. Based on the CDR3 plus reference TRBV18 and TRBJ1-1, the full variable domain is NAGVMQNPRHLVRRRGQEARLRCSPMKGHSHVYWYRQLPEEGLKFMVYLQKENIIDESGMPKERFSAEFPKEGPSILRIQQVVRGDSAAYFCASSPAGGAGTEAFFGQGTRLTVV.

The chain employs TRBV6-2 or TRBV6-3 and TRBJ1-1; absent DNA, TCRdb's TRBD1 call cannot be checked. The CDR3 runs 15 residues. Germline values: CDR1 MNHEY, CDR2 SVGEGT. The CDR3 loop is CASSPGRMYTTEAFF.

This chain uses TRBV3-1 with TRBJ2-1. Germline V gene lookup returns CDR1 LGHDT and CDR2 YNNKEL (reference sequence). This CDR3 spans 14 amino acids. The CDR3 here is CASSQDVRYNEQFF.